The 16 T cell receptor beta chains below all came from one sample that was sequenced in a study of T cell changes during pregnancy in multiple sclerosis. Only in-frame clones appear in the TCRdb table, and some are missing; sequencing was by immunoSEQ multiplex PCR. The table lists some 29,000 clones, approximately 90% of them singletons. The specimen comprised CD8+ T cells from peripheral blood mononuclear cells, sampled after pregnancy. These receptor sequences come from a female donor with multiple sclerosis, enrolled in a pregnancy study.

V usage is TRBV7-9 and J usage is TRBJ2-1; D is unclear. CDR1 SEHNR and CDR2 FQNEAQ come from the germline V gene (reference sequence). V was trimmed by 2 bases and J by 9 bases, leaving 8 bases between them. CDR3 length equals 12 residues. The CDR3 here is CASSLFSGEQFF. Here the CDR3 DNA reads TGTGCCAGCAGCTTATTTTCCGGTGAGCAGTTCTTC.

Only a few counts were recorded for this clone. This rearrangement joins TRBV7-2 to TRBJ2-2; TRBD2 is a possible D gene (7 bases). The CDR3 spans 14 residues. Trimming took off 4 bases at V and 7 bases at J, with 13 bases between the two ends. The germline gives CDR1 SGHTA, CDR2 FQGNSA. The CDR3 protein is CASSSKGGFGELFF. DNA for the CDR3: TGTGCCAGCAGCTCTAAGGGGGGGTTCGGGGAGCTGTTTTTT.

This clone was seen only a few times. The chain links TRBV30 to TRBJ2-7, with 8 bases identical to TRBD1. Germline values: CDR1 GTSNPN, CDR2 SVGIG (reference sequence). V lost 2 bases and J lost 6; bases outside the gene matches: 12. CDR3 size: 15 residues. The CDR3 loop reads CAWSYGQGIIFEQYF. The CDR3 DNA reads as TGTGCCTGGAGTTACGGACAGGGCATCATTTTCGAGCAGTACTTC.

The chain has TRBV27 and TRBJ1-2; the match to TRBD1 covers 7 bases. CDR1 is MNHEY, CDR2 SMNVEV, per germline (reference sequence). The V gene end was trimmed by 1 base and the J gene end by 6 bases; junction bases not matched to a gene: 14. The CDR3 runs 17 residues. CDR3 residues: CASSLYTGATGQNGYTF. In nucleotides, the CDR3 is TGTGCCAGCAGTTTATACACAGGGGCGACCGGCCAAAATGGCTACACCTTC.

The chain couples TRBV5-6 to TRBJ1-1, with D maybe TRBD1 (5 bases). This CDR3 is built from 13 residues. Per the germline V gene, CDR1 is SGHDT and CDR2 is YYEEEE. Trimming cost V 0 bases and J 7 bases, with 10 bases left between them. The chain's CDR3 is CASSLVGVGEAFF. CDR3 bases: TGTGCCAGCAGCTTGGTAGGGGTGGGTGAAGCTTTCTTT.

This sequence joins TRBV5-1 and TRBJ2-2; the match to TRBD2 covers 8 bases. Germline V gene lookup returns CDR1 SGHRS and CDR2 YFSETQ. V trimming: 4 bases; J trimming: 4 bases; junction bases outside the gene matches: 9. The CDR3 is 16 amino acids. In nucleotides, the CDR3 is TGCGCCAGCAGCCCGTGGGGACTAGGGACCACCGGGGAGCTGTTTTTT. Translation gives CASSPWGLGTTGELFF. Full variable domain (outside the CDR3, taken from reference TRBV5-1 and TRBJ2-2): KAGVTQTPRYLIKTRGQQVTLSCSPISGHRSVSWYQQTPGQGLQFLFEYFSETQRNKGNFPGRFSGRQFSNSRSEMNVSTLELGDSALYLCASSPWGLGTTGELFFGEGSRLTVL.

The chain uses TRBV6-5 and TRBJ1-1; 7 positions match TRBD1. The germline V gene encodes CDR1 MNHEY and CDR2 SVGAGI. Trimming cost V 6 bases and J 1 base; bases outside gene matches: 5. The CDR3 has 14 amino acids. CDR3 nucleotide sequence: TGTGCCAGCAGCCAATACAGGGGGAACACTGAAGCTTTCTTT. Translating it yields CASSQYRGNTEAFF.

V is TRBV6-1 and J is TRBJ2-7, with D maybe TRBD1 (5 bases). With 3 bases removed from V and 2 bases from J, the gap between germline ends came to 11 bases. Per the germline V gene, CDR1 is MNHNS and CDR2 is SASEGT. The CDR3 runs 14 residues. The chain's CDR3 is CASSDYRQTYEQYF. In nucleotides, the CDR3 is TGTGCCAGCAGTGATTATCGACAGACCTACGAGCAGTACTTC.

The chain uses TRBV29-1 and TRBJ2-3; D might be TRBD1 (5 bases). CDR3 length: 13 amino acids. V was clipped by 1 base and J by 2 bases, with 7 bases between them. The germline V gene encodes CDR1 SQVTM and CDR2 ANQGSEA. The CDR3 region has the DNA TGCAGCGTTGAAGGACAGATCACAGATACGCAGTATTTT. It translates to CSVEGQITDTQYF.

The chain uses TRBV27 and TRBJ2-7; TRBD2 aligns across 9 bases. The CDR3 is made up of 15 amino acids. After removal of 2 bases from V and 7 bases from J, the junction contained 9 bases not matched to a gene. CDR1 and CDR2 (germline): MNHEY, SMNVEV (reference sequence). CDR3 loop: CASSLTAGGSREQYF. The CDR3 bases are TGTGCCAGCAGTTTAACAGCGGGAGGCTCGCGGGAGCAGTACTTC.

The V call is TRBV6-5, the J call TRBJ1-1, with 7 nucleotides matching TRBD1. This CDR3 region has 12 residues. The junction had 5 bases not matched to a gene; V was cut back by 6 bases and J by 7 bases. Germline lookup yields CDR1 MNHEY and CDR2 SVGAGI. Here the CDR3 reads CASSLTGNEAFF. The CDR3 DNA follows: TGTGCCAGCAGCCTGACAGGGAATGAAGCTTTCTTT.

The CDR3 nucleotides read TGTGCCTGGAGTCTGAGGGATCTCATGAACACTGAAGCTTTCTTT. This encodes CAWSLRDLMNTEAFF. The chain joins TRBV30 to TRBJ1-1, with D unclear. Germline CDR1 is GTSNPN and CDR2 is SVGIG (reference sequence). The CDR3 contains 15 residues. Deletions cut 2 bases from V and 0 bases from J, with 13 bases between.

On this clone itself: A junction boundary mismatches the germline segment, possibly from a read error. The chain joins TRBV10-3 to TRBJ2-7, with 9 bases lining up with TRBD1. Germline-derived CDR1 and CDR2 are ENHRY and SYGVKD. CDR3 length equals 13 residues. The CDR3 DNA is TGTGCCATCGGTGAGGGACAGGGATACGAGCAGTACTTC. Translating it yields CAIGEGQGYEQYF.

The chain is built from TRBV27 and TRBJ2-7, with 13 bases matching TRBD2. Germline CDR1 is MNHEY and CDR2 is SMNVEV (reference sequence). J lost 5 bases, V lost 5 bases, and 6 bases had no gene match. The CDR3 consists of 15 residues. The CDR3 protein is CASSPLAGGRDEQYF. The CDR3 DNA follows: TGTGCCAGCAGTCCACTAGCGGGAGGGCGGGACGAGCAGTACTTC.

The chain combines TRBV4-3 with TRBJ2-5; no reliable D call. V was cut by 4 bases and J by 2 bases, with 8 bases left in between. Germline loops: CDR1 LGHNA, CDR2 YSLEER. This CDR3 has 13 amino acids. The CDR3 DNA sequence: TGCGCCAGCAGCCTCGACTTTCAAGAGACCCAGTACTTC. Amino acids: CASSLDFQETQYF.

The count of this clone is one. V is TRBV30 and J is TRBJ2-1, with D possibly matching TRBD2 (6 bases). The V end was cut by 1 base, the J end by 5 bases, with 12 bases between. Germline V gives CDR1 GTSNPN, CDR2 SVGIG (reference sequence). CDR3 length: 14 residues. CDR3 nucleotides: TGTGCCTGGAGTGACGGAGCGGGTCACAATGAGCAGTTCTTC. The encoded protein is CAWSDGAGHNEQFF.